This T cell receptor (beta chain) was sequenced during a study of CD8+ T cells in alopecia areata. As for the study in general: Among treated patients, oral tofacitinib was administered at 5 to 10 mg twice daily.

CDR1 and CDR2 (germline): SGHRS, YFSETQ. CDR3 length equals 15 residues. V shed 1 base and J shed 1 base, with 11 bases lying between them. Whole-study findings and limits: Affected lesional scalp, above all in alopecia totalis/universalis, was more clonal than normal scalp.

As regards this clone: Its antigen is unidentified.

Sequencing templates came from extracted RNA that was reverse transcribed into cDNA. Repertoires were generated with immunoSEQ multiplex PCR, while TCRdb's copy carries only in-frame clones and drops some. The sample includes some 180,000 clones, 63% of them seen just once. The material sequenced was CD4+ T cells sorted from blood, taken at week 0. This sequence joins TRBV5-1 and TRBJ1-1; no definite D call. This receptor was taken from a human donor with alopecia areata. CDR3 residues: CASSLRPTENTEAFF. In nucleotides, the CDR3 is TGCGCCAGCAGCTTGCGGCCGACGGAGAACACTGAAGCTTTCTTT. Looking up the rest from reference TRBV5-1 and TRBJ1-1 gives the full variable domain: KAGVTQTPRYLIKTRGQQVTLSCSPISGHRSVSWYQQTPGQGLQFLFEYFSETQRNKGNFPGRFSGRQFSNSRSEMNVSTLELGDSALYLCASSLRPTENTEAFFGQGTRLTVV.